The text below deals with one T cell receptor beta chain. The data were obtained in a study of molecular identifiers for immune sequencing clone quantification. TCRdb redid the calling of the PCR reads with MiXCR, one entry per CDR3 protein. The table lists more than 250,000 distinct CDR3 sequences, around 21% of them singletons. This CDR3 is 15 amino acids long. Germline V gene lookup returns CDR1 SGDLS and CDR2 YYNGEE. Trimming took 3 bases from V and 3 from J, leaving 12 bases between them. The sample was naive CD8+ T cells from blood, with Jurkat cell RNA spiked in. Subset indicated: FACS-sorted CD8+CD4-CCR7+CD45RA+ naive T cells. The rearrangement links TRBV9 to TRBJ2-2, with D possibly being TRBD2 (6 bases). This receptor was taken from a human donor in good health. Some libraries in this study had Jurkat cell RNA spiked in. The CDR3 DNA reads TGTGCCAGCAGCGGTCGGGGGATCGACACCGGGGAGCTGTTTTTT. Protein product: CASSGRGIDTGELFF.